This TCR beta chain was recovered during a study of cytomegalovirus exposure and HLA in healthy donors. Regarding the study as a whole: Immune exposure was documented only through CMV serostatus.

The germline V gene encodes CDR1 SGDLS and CDR2 YYNGEE. This CDR3 has 13 amino acids. J was trimmed by 13 bases and V by 3 bases; bases with no gene match: 10. Primers: 60 Vbeta forward and 13 Jbeta reverse. Original processing methods: Later, 65 million to 90 million unique TCR beta chains were counted in an analysis, and approximately 10 million of them were shared. Only in-frame clones appear in the TCRdb table, and some are missing; sequencing was by immunoSEQ multiplex PCR. V and J calls and clone size come straight from that table; D and trimming were deduced from the DNA. The sample contains around 90,000 clones, over 60% of which appear only once. A note on this clone: Its antigen is not identified.

The V and J genes are TRBV9 and TRBJ2-1, with 7 bases that match TRBD1. The sample taken for sequencing was PBMCs. The source of this sequence is a woman aged 45-65 years in good health and CMV-seropositive. The CDR3 nucleotides are TGTGCCAGCAGCGCTGACAGGGCCCCTCCCCAGTTCTTC. It codes for CASSADRAPPQFF.